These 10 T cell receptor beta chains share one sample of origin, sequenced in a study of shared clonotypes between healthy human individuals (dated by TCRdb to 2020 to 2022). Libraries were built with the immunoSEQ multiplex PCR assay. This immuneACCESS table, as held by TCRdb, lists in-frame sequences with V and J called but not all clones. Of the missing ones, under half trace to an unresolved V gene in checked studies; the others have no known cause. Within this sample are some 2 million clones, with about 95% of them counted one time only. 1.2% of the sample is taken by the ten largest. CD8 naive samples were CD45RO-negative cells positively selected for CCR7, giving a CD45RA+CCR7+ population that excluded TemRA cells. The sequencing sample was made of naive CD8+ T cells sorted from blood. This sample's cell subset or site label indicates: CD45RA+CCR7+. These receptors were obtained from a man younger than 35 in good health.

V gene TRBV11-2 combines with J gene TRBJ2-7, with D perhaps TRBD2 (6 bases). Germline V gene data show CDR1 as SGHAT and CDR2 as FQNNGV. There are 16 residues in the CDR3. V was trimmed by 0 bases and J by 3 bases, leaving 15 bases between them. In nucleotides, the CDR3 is TGTGCCAGCAGCTTAGATGGCGGGGAGATACTCTACGAGCAGTACTTC. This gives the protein CASSLDGGEILYEQYF.

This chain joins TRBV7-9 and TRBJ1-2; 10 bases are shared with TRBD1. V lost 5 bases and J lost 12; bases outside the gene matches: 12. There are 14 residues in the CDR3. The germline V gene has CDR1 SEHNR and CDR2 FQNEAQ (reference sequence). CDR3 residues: CASSQTGQGRPNTF. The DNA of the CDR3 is TGTGCCAGCAGCCAGACGGGACAGGGGCGGCCCAACACCTTC.

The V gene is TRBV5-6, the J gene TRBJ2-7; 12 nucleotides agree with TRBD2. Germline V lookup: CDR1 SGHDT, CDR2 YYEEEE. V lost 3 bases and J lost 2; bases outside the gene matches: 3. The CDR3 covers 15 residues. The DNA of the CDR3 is TGTGCCAGCAGCTGGGCTAGCGGGGGGGCCTACGAGCAGTACTTC. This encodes CASSWASGGAYEQYF.

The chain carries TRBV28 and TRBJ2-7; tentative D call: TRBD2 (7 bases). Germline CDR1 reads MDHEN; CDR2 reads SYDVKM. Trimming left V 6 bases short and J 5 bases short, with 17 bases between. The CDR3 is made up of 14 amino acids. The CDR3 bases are TGTGCCAGCAGGCAGGTGGGAGGGGGGGACGAGCAGTACTTC. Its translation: CASRQVGGGDEQYF.

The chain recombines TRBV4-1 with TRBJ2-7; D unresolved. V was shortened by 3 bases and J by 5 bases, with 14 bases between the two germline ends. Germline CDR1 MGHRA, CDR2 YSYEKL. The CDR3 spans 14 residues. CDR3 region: CASSQVEAKDEQYF. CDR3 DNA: TGCGCCAGCAGCCAGGTCGAGGCTAAGGACGAGCAGTACTTC.

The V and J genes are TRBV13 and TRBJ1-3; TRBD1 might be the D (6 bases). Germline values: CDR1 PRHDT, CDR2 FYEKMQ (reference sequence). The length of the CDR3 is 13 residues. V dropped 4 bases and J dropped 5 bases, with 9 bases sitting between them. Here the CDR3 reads CASSSGQRNTIYF. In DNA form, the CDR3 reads TGTGCCAGCAGCTCAGGACAGCGAAACACCATATATTTT.

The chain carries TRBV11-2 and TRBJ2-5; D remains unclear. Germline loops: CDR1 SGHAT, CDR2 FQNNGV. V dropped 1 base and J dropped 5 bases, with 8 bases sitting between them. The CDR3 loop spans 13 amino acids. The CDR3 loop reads CASSLVRMETQYF. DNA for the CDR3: TGTGCCAGCAGCTTAGTCAGGATGGAGACCCAGTACTTC.

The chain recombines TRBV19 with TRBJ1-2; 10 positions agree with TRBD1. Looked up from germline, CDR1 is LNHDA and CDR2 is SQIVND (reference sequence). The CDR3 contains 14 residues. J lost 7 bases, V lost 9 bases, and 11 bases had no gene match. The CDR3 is CASGQGVWIGGYTF. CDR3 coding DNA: TGTGCCAGCGGACAGGGGGTATGGATCGGTGGCTACACCTTC.

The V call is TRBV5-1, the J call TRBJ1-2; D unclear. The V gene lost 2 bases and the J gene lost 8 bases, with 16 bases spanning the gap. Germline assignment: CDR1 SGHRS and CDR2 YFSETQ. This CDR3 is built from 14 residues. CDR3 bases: TGCGCCAGCAGCTTAAAGACTGATGATGGCGGCTACACCTTC. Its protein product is CASSLKTDDGGYTF.

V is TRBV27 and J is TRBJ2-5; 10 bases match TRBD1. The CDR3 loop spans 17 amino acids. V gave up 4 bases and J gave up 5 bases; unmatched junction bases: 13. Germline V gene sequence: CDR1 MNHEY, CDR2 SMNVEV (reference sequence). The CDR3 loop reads CASSSMPGTGVNETQYF. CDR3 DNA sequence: TGTGCCAGCAGTTCTATGCCCGGGACAGGGGTAAATGAGACCCAGTACTTC.